The 27 T cell receptor beta chains below all came from one sample that was sequenced in a study of blood T cell repertoires in COVID-19. Some clones are missing from TCRdb's copy, which holds only in-frame ones; the method was immunoSEQ multiplex PCR. The sample contains 120,000 to 150,000 clones, 80% to 85% of which appear only once. Input material: peripheral blood. These receptors were collected from a human donor in a cohort sampled during active COVID-19.

This clone was detected only a few times. The chain combines TRBV19 with TRBJ1-5; perhaps TRBD1 as D (5 bases). Germline values: CDR1 LNHDA, CDR2 SQIVND (reference sequence). V was trimmed by 6 bases and J by 4 bases, leaving 10 bases between them. There are 13 residues in the CDR3. The CDR3 sequence is CASRGLGNQPQHF. The CDR3 DNA follows: TGTGCCAGTAGGGGACTGGGGAATCAGCCCCAGCATTTT.

The chain carries TRBV6-5 and TRBJ1-5; maybe TRBD1 (6 bases). The CDR3 contains 13 residues. V was cut by 6 bases and J by 6 bases, with 12 bases left in between. Germline CDR1 MNHEY, CDR2 SVGAGI. The CDR3 DNA reads as TGTGCCAGCAGGCAGACAGGATCTCAGCCCCAGCATTTT. This codes for CASRQTGSQPQHF.

The chain has TRBV19 and TRBJ1-2; 9 nucleotides agree with TRBD1. CDR1 LNHDA and CDR2 SQIVND come from the germline V gene (reference sequence). CDR3 size: 13 residues. After removal of 4 bases from V and 5 bases from J, the junction contained 2 bases not matched to a gene. In DNA, the CDR3 is TGTGCCAGTAGTACTGGACAGGGGTATGGCTACACCTTC. Translation gives CASSTGQGYGYTF. Full variable domain (outside the CDR3, taken from reference TRBV19 and TRBJ1-2): DGGITQSPKYLFRKEGQNVTLSCEQNLNHDAMYWYRQDPGQGLRLIYYSQIVNDFQKGDIAEGYSVSREKKESFPLTVTSAQKNPTAFYLCASSTGQGYGYTFGSGTRLTVV.

The rearrangement links TRBV4-1 to TRBJ1-5, with D unclear. In germline, CDR1 is MGHRA, CDR2 YSYEKL. The V end lost 4 bases, the J end lost 3 bases, and 7 bases lay between the germline ends. The CDR3 consists of 13 residues. DNA for the CDR3: TGCGCCAGCAGCCCGCGGGACAATCAGCCCCAGCATTTT. Translated: CASSPRDNQPQHF.

The CDR3: CASSSQGSNTEAFF. The CDR3, as DNA: TGTGCCAGCAGTTCACAGGGGTCAAACACTGAAGCTTTCTTT. This chain links TRBV2 with TRBJ1-1; 7 bases align to TRBD1. Per germline, CDR1 SNHLY and CDR2 FYNNEI. V was pared by 5 bases and J by 2 bases, with 5 bases of the junction left unmatched. This CDR3 comprises 14 residues.

The chain combines TRBV9 with TRBJ1-5; 7 bases map to TRBD1. This CDR3 is 15 amino acids long. Germline V gene data show CDR1 as SGDLS and CDR2 as YYNGEE. J was trimmed by 6 bases and V by 0 bases; bases with no gene match: 6. This CDR3 is CASSVGDREAQPQHF. In nucleotides, the CDR3 is TGTGCCAGCAGCGTAGGCGACAGGGAGGCTCAGCCCCAGCATTTT.

The CDR3 nucleotides read TGTGCCAGCAGCTTATTAACCCTTCGAGCGGGGGGAGATACGCAGTATTTT. Its translation: CASSLLTLRAGGDTQYF. This chain connects TRBV7-2 to TRBJ2-3; 9 bases are shared with TRBD2. CDR3 length equals 17 residues. The V segment lost 2 bases and the J segment 5 bases; nucleotides outside the gene matches: 11. CDR1 and CDR2 (germline): SGHTA, FQGNSA.

This chain joins TRBV10-3 and TRBJ2-5, with TRBD1 matching over 8 bases. The V and J ends lost 6 bases and 0 bases, in that order; junction bases with no gene match: 6. CDR1 is ENHRY and CDR2 is SYGVKD in the germline V gene. CDR3 length: 15 residues. CDR3 region: CAIRLGQGNQETQYF. The CDR3 DNA follows: TGTGCCATCAGACTAGGACAGGGAAACCAAGAGACCCAGTACTTC.

V and J are TRBV2 and TRBJ1-6; 10 bases are shared with TRBD1. The CDR3 totals 14 residues. Germline CDR1 reads SNHLY; CDR2 reads FYNNEI. CDR3 coding DNA: TGTGCGCCGGGGGGACAGGGGAATCTTTCACCCCTCCACTTT. This codes for CAPGGQGNLSPLHF.

Here the CDR3 DNA reads TGTGCCAGCAGCCATGGACAGGGACGAGCTTTCTTT. Translated: CASSHGQGRAFF. The J gene is TRBJ1-1, the V gene TRBV3-1 (or the pseudogene TRBV3-2), with TRBD1 matching over 8 bases. Germline V gene data show CDR1 as LGHDT and CDR2 as YNNKEL (reference sequence). This CDR3 is 12 amino acids long. Trimming removed 3 bases from V and 10 bases from J; junction bases left unmatched: 4.

The V and J genes are TRBV18 and TRBJ2-1; 14 bases map to TRBD2. CDR1 and CDR2 (germline): KGHSH, LQKENI. V gave up 1 base and J gave up 3 bases; unmatched junction bases: 2. This CDR3 comprises 17 residues. The CDR3 DNA is TGTGCCAGCTCACCACGCGGACTAGCGGGGGGCTACAATGAGCAGTTCTTC. This encodes CASSPRGLAGGYNEQFF. Together with reference TRBV18 and TRBJ2-1, the CDR3 gives the full variable domain: NAGVMQNPRHLVRRRGQEARLRCSPMKGHSHVYWYRQLPEEGLKFMVYLQKENIIDESGMPKERFSAEFPKEGPSILRIQQVVRGDSAAYFCASSPRGLAGGYNEQFFGPGTRLTVL.

This clone turned up a few times. The chain links TRBV7-2 to TRBJ2-7; 11 bases map to TRBD2. The germline V gene encodes CDR1 SGHTA and CDR2 FQGNSA. Trimming cost V 3 bases and J 0 bases; bases outside gene matches: 13. The CDR3 consists of 19 residues. The DNA of the CDR3 is TGTGCCAGCAGCTTCGCTAGCGGGGGGTCCTTACTTTCCTCCTACGAGCAGTACTTC. This translates into CASSFASGGSLLSSYEQYF.

This clone has only one observation. The chain is built from TRBV9 and TRBJ2-3; 10 bases are a match to TRBD2. The CDR3 is made up of 17 amino acids. With V trimmed by 1 base and J by 0 bases, 5 bases remained unmatched. Per the germline V gene, CDR1 is SGDLS and CDR2 is YYNGEE. The CDR3 loop is CASSVQAGGISTDTQYF. CDR3 sequence (DNA): TGTGCCAGCAGCGTACAAGCGGGGGGGATAAGCACAGATACGCAGTATTTT. Supplemented by reference TRBV9 and TRBJ2-3, the full variable domain reads DSGVTQTPKHLITATGQRVTLRCSPRSGDLSVYWYQQSLDQGLQFLIQYYNGEERAKGNILERFSAQQFPDLHSELNLSSLELGDSALYFCASSVQAGGISTDTQYFGPGTRLTVL.

The genes are TRBV19 and TRBJ2-2, with 9 bases aligning to TRBD1. The CDR3 sequence is 15 residues long. The germline CDR1 and CDR2 sequences are LNHDA and SQIVND (reference sequence). J lost 1 base, V lost 5 bases, and 2 bases had no gene match. As DNA, the CDR3 is TGTGCCAGTAGTCTGGGACAGGGGAACACCGGGGAGCTGTTTTTT. This translates into CASSLGQGNTGELFF.

This chain connects TRBV19 to TRBJ1-5, with D maybe TRBD1 (5 bases). The CDR3 consists of 13 residues. V lost 10 bases, J lost 6 bases, and 16 bases lay in between. Germline CDR1 is LNHDA and CDR2 is SQIVND (reference sequence). The CDR3 reads CAITRTFPQPQHF. The CDR3 region has the DNA TGTGCCATTACACGGACATTCCCTCAGCCCCAGCATTTT.

V gene TRBV29-1 combines with J gene TRBJ1-1; tentative D call: TRBD1 (6 bases). Trimming took 8 bases from V and 0 from J, leaving 13 bases between them. The germline V gene encodes CDR1 SQVTM and CDR2 ANQGSEA. The CDR3 extends over 13 amino acids. DNA of the CDR3: TGCAGCACCCTAAAGGGGGTGAACACTGAAGCTTTCTTT. It translates to CSTLKGVNTEAFF.

This clone was found once. The chain couples TRBV2 to TRBJ2-2, with TRBD2 matching 8 bases. V was pared by 7 bases and J by 3 bases, with 10 bases of the junction left unmatched. Germline CDR1 is SNHLY and CDR2 is FYNNEI. This CDR3 comprises 16 residues. CDR3 nucleotide sequence: TGTGCCAGCACCACCTTGGCGGGGGGTCACACCGGGGAGCTGTTTTTT. Its translation is CASTTLAGGHTGELFF.

The V and J genes are TRBV19 and TRBJ1-5; 8 bases map to TRBD1. The CDR3 is 16 residues long. V dropped 4 bases and J dropped 5; count of bases not matched to a gene: 10. Per the germline V gene, CDR1 is LNHDA and CDR2 is SQIVND (reference sequence). CDR3 amino acids: CASSKRQGAVDQPQHF. The CDR3 DNA sequence: TGTGCCAGTAGTAAGCGTCAGGGGGCTGTGGATCAGCCCCAGCATTTT.

V usage is TRBV3-1 (or the pseudogene TRBV3-2) and J usage is TRBJ2-5; 8 bases map to TRBD2. Germline V gene data show CDR1 as LGHDT and CDR2 as YNNKEL (reference sequence). Unmatched junction bases numbered 8, after V lost 4 bases and J lost 4 bases. The CDR3 contains 15 residues. CDR3 residues: CASSLSGVGVETQYF. The CDR3 nucleotides are TGTGCCAGCAGCCTTAGCGGGGTGGGAGTAGAGACCCAGTACTTC.

The chain recombines TRBV7-9 with TRBJ2-1; TRBD1 aligns across 7 bases. This CDR3 region has 14 residues. J gave up 3 bases and V 5 bases, and 4 bases lay outside the gene matches. Germline CDR1 reads SEHNR; CDR2 reads FQNEAQ (reference sequence). This CDR3 is CASSRRDSYNEQFF. The DNA for the CDR3 is TGTGCCAGCAGCCGTCGGGACAGCTACAATGAGCAGTTCTTC. Complete variable domain (other parts from reference TRBV7-9 and TRBJ2-1): DTGVSQNPRHKITKRGQNVTFRCDPISEHNRLYWYRQTLGQGPEFLTYFQNEAQLEKSRLLSDRFSAERPKGSFSTLEIQRTEQGDSAMYLCASSRRDSYNEQFFGPGTRLTVL.

The chain is built from TRBV5-6 and TRBJ2-3; perhaps TRBD2 as D (7 bases). The CDR3 consists of 12 residues. Trimming removed 4 bases from V and 6 bases from J, with 9 bases in between. CDR1 is SGHDT, CDR2 YYEEEE, per germline. The chain's CDR3 is CASSGGADTQYF. In DNA form, the CDR3 reads TGTGCCAGCAGCGGGGGGGCCGATACGCAGTATTTT.

This chain links TRBV1 with TRBJ2-5; the D segment call TRBD2 is taken from the table without a DNA check. TRBV1 is classified as a pseudogene. CDR3 length equals 16 residues. CDR3 region: CTSSQPPGLEEETQYF. The CDR3 DNA sequence: TGCACCAGCAGCCAACCTCCGGGACTCGAGGAAGAGACCCAGTACTTC.

The table lists this clone with a count of one. V gene TRBV5-1 combines with J gene TRBJ1-1, with a weak D call TRBD1 (5 bases). Deletions cut 5 bases from V and 1 base from J, with 21 bases between. CDR3 length equals 17 residues. Looked up from germline, CDR1 is SGHRS and CDR2 is YFSETQ. For the CDR3, the DNA is TGCGCCAGCAGTTCGCCAGCGGGACGGACGACGAACACTGAAGCTTTCTTT. Protein product: CASSSPAGRTTNTEAFF. The full variable domain, in which reference TRBV5-1 and TRBJ1-1 provide the parts outside the CDR3, is KAGVTQTPRYLIKTRGQQVTLSCSPISGHRSVSWYQQTPGQGLQFLFEYFSETQRNKGNFPGRFSGRQFSNSRSEMNVSTLELGDSALYLCASSSPAGRTTNTEAFFGQGTRLTVV.

The V call is TRBV28, the J call TRBJ2-1, with 9 bases that match TRBD1. The V gene's germline CDR1 is MDHEN and CDR2 SYDVKM. The junction had 20 bases not matched to a gene; V was cut back by 8 bases and J by 12 bases. The length of the CDR3 is 16 residues. This CDR3 is CASFGVRDRAVGGQFF. In DNA, the CDR3 is TGTGCCAGCTTCGGGGTCCGGGACAGGGCCGTCGGGGGGCAGTTCTTC.

The chain joins TRBV5-4 to TRBJ2-3, with 9 bases lining up with TRBD2. CDR3 length equals 16 residues. Per germline, CDR1 SGHNT and CDR2 YYREEE (reference sequence). Trimming cost V 3 bases and J 4 bases; bases outside gene matches: 9. In DNA, the CDR3 is TGTGCCAGCAGCTATCCGGCGGGGGGGTTCGCAGATACGCAGTATTTT. Its protein is CASSYPAGGFADTQYF.

The rearrangement uses TRBV5-4 and TRBJ2-5; 9 bases fit TRBD2. Germline V gene sequence: CDR1 SGHNT, CDR2 YYREEE (reference sequence). V was pared by 3 bases and J by 4 bases, with 7 bases of the junction left unmatched. This CDR3 spans 15 amino acids. The DNA of the CDR3 is TGTGCCAGCAGCTACGGTAGCGGGGGTGGAGAGACCCAGTACTTC. Its translation: CASSYGSGGGETQYF.

V gene TRBV5-1 combines with J gene TRBJ2-7, with D unclear. The CDR3 sequence is 16 residues long. V was cut by 4 bases and J by 1 base, with 18 bases left in between. Germline V gives CDR1 SGHRS, CDR2 YFSETQ. CDR3 amino acids: CASSNLISPRSYEQYF. In DNA, the CDR3 is TGCGCCAGCAGCAACCTTATATCTCCCCGGTCCTACGAGCAGTACTTC.